This passage covers 13 T cell receptor beta chains from one sample sequenced in a study of blood T cell repertoires in COVID-19. Sequenced by immunoSEQ multiplex PCR; TCRdb stores in-frame clones only, minus some. Of approximately 170,000 clones in the sample, 70% to 85% are singletons; the top ten hold 19%. The sequenced sample consisted of PBMCs or T cells enriched from blood (not recorded which). Receptor source: a woman aged 70-85 years in a cohort exposed to, infected with or recovered from COVID-19 (not recorded which).

CDR3 in DNA: TGTGCCAGTAGTATAGACGGAGGGGTTGAGCAGTTCTTC. This codes for CASSIDGGVEQFF. The chain is built from TRBV19 and TRBJ2-1; D is possibly TRBD2 (6 bases). CDR1 LNHDA and CDR2 SQIVND come from the germline V gene (reference sequence). The CDR3 sequence is 13 residues long. V shed 0 bases and J shed 9 bases, with 9 bases lying between them. The full variable domain, with the rest looked up from reference TRBV19 and TRBJ2-1, is DGGITQSPKYLFRKEGQNVTLSCEQNLNHDAMYWYRQDPGQGLRLIYYSQIVNDFQKGDIAEGYSVSREKKESFPLTVTSAQKNPTAFYLCASSIDGGVEQFFGPGTRLTVL.

CDR3: CASSSGLESTYEQYF. For the CDR3, the DNA is TGTGCCAGCAGCTCTGGACTAGAGAGCACCTACGAGCAGTACTTC. The chain is built from TRBV7-9 and TRBJ2-7; 7 bases map to TRBD2. Germline V gene lookup returns CDR1 SEHNR and CDR2 FQNEAQ (reference sequence). V trimming: 4 bases; J trimming: 2 bases; junction bases outside the gene matches: 8. This CDR3 has 15 residues.

In this sample, this clone turned up once. The J gene is TRBJ2-5, the V gene TRBV28; D is unclear. V was pared by 6 bases and J by 2 bases, with 13 bases between. CDR1 MDHEN and CDR2 SYDVKM come from the germline V gene. The CDR3 has 14 residues. For the CDR3, the DNA is TGTGCCAGCAGCCCTCCGGCGCGGCAAGAGACCCAGTACTTC. Its translation: CASSPPARQETQYF.

This rearrangement joins TRBV28 to TRBJ1-2, with TRBD1 identical over 7 bases. Germline V gene sequence: CDR1 MDHEN, CDR2 SYDVKM. CDR3 size: 14 residues. Germline trimming cut 5 bases from V and 5 bases from J; bases unmatched to any gene: 8. CDR3: CASSTPTGIYGYTF. The CDR3 DNA is TGTGCCAGCAGTACACCGACAGGGATTTATGGCTACACCTTC.

This clone was detected only once. The rearrangement links TRBV5-1 to TRBJ1-6; TRBD1 matches at 7 bases. Germline lookup yields CDR1 SGHRS and CDR2 YFSETQ. The CDR3 loop spans 16 amino acids. V gave up 0 bases and J gave up 7 bases; unmatched junction bases: 7. CDR3 region: CASSLGTGTDNSPLHF. Written as DNA, the CDR3 is TGCGCCAGCAGCTTGGGGACCGGGACAGACAATTCACCCCTCCACTTT.

The chain recombines TRBV19 with TRBJ1-5; 10 nucleotides line up with TRBD1. The CDR3 consists of 17 residues. V was clipped by 5 bases and J by 2 bases; unmatched bases: 9. From germline, CDR1 is LNHDA and CDR2 SQIVND (reference sequence). The CDR3 DNA reads as TGTGCCAGTAGTGCCGACAGGGGGCGGATGGGCAATCAGCCCCAGCATTTT. Translating gives CASSADRGRMGNQPQHF.

This chain joins TRBV11-2 and TRBJ2-7; D not certain. The CDR3 is 14 amino acids. Per the germline V gene, CDR1 is SGHAT and CDR2 is FQNNGV. V was cut by 1 base and J by 1 base, with 8 bases left in between. The CDR3 DNA reads as TGTGCCAGCAGCTTAGGCGGCCGTTCCTACGAGCAGTACTTC. Translating gives CASSLGGRSYEQYF.

This sequence joins TRBV7-9 and TRBJ2-1, with TRBD2 identical over 9 bases. The CDR3 is 19 residues long. Losses at the gene ends were 10 bases for V and 2 bases for J; bases not matched to a gene: 21. Germline loops: CDR1 SEHNR, CDR2 FQNEAQ (reference sequence). This chain's CDR3 is CATAAGLAGYPGTYNEQFF. The CDR3 nucleotides read TGTGCCACCGCGGCGGGGCTAGCGGGATATCCAGGTACCTACAATGAGCAGTTCTTC.

The chain is built from TRBV5-1 and TRBJ1-4; 8 bases are a match to TRBD1. Germline-derived CDR1 and CDR2 are SGHRS and YFSETQ. Trimming took 2 bases from V and 8 from J; bases not matched to a gene: 5. The length of the CDR3 is 14 residues. The chain's CDR3 is CASSLQGGGEKLFF. CDR3 in DNA: TGCGCCAGCAGCTTACAGGGGGGAGGAGAAAAACTGTTTTTT.

This clone was detected only once. The chain employs TRBV15 and TRBJ1-5; D is possibly TRBD1 (6 bases). The CDR3 length is 17 residues. V lost 1 base and J lost 7, with 20 bases in between. The germline V gene has CDR1 LNHNV and CDR2 YYDKDF (reference sequence). The CDR3 DNA sequence: TGTGCCACCAGCAGAGGCCCCGACAGGAGCGGAAGACAGCCCCAGCATTTT. Amino acid sequence: CATSRGPDRSGRQPQHF.

The gene calls are TRBV28 and TRBJ2-3, with 11 bases lining up with TRBD1. In germline, CDR1 is MDHEN, CDR2 SYDVKM. CDR3 size: 16 residues. The junction had 13 bases not matched to a gene; V was cut back by 6 bases and J by 8 bases. CDR3 loop: CASSNRDRGLWGTQYF. Written as DNA, the CDR3 is TGTGCCAGCAGCAACCGGGACAGGGGGTTGTGGGGTACGCAGTATTTT.

The J gene is TRBJ2-1, the V gene TRBV27; D ambiguous. The CDR3 covers 14 residues. The V and J ends lost 6 bases and 8 bases respectively, with 17 bases between them. Germline V CDR1 and CDR2: MNHEY, SMNVEV (reference sequence). CDR3 in amino acids: CASRSPRRIDEQFF. The CDR3 DNA reads TGTGCCAGCAGGTCCCCTCGCCGCATAGATGAGCAGTTCTTC.

The genes are TRBV7-9 and TRBJ2-1; a possible D gene is TRBD2 (9 bases). Germline-derived CDR1 and CDR2 are SEHNR and FQNEAQ (reference sequence). V was trimmed by 7 bases and J by 6 bases, leaving 34 bases between them. CDR3 length equals 20 residues. The CDR3 sequence is CASIKVAGGGSGRPRNEQFF. CDR3 DNA sequence: TGTGCCAGCATCAAAGTGGCAGGGGGCGGAAGCGGGAGGCCGCGCAATGAGCAGTTCTTC. Variable domain in full (rest from reference TRBV7-9 and TRBJ2-1): DTGVSQNPRHKITKRGQNVTFRCDPISEHNRLYWYRQTLGQGPEFLTYFQNEAQLEKSRLLSDRFSAERPKGSFSTLEIQRTEQGDSAMYLCASIKVAGGGSGRPRNEQFFGPGTRLTVL.